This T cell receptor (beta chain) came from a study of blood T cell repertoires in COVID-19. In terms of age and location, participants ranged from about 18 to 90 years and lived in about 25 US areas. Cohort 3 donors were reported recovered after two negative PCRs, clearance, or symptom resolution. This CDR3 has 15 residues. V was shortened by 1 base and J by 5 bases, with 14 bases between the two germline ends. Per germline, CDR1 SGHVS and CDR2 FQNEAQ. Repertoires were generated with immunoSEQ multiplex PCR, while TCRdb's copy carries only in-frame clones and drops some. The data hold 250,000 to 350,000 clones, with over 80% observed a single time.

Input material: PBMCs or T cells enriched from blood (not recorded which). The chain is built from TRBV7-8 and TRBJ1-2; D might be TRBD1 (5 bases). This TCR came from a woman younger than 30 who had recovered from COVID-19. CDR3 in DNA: TGTGCCAGCAGCTTAGTCTTCTCGGACATATATGGCTACACCTTC. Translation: CASSLVFSDIYGYTF.